This T cell receptor (beta chain) came from a study of CD8+ T cells in alopecia areata. V dropped 1 base and J dropped 0; count of bases not matched to a gene: 9. The germline gives CDR1 GTSNPN, CDR2 SVGIG (reference sequence). The CDR3 is made up of 16 amino acids. In each case, RNA was isolated and then reverse transcribed into cDNA as the sequencing template. TCRdb's copy holds only in-frame clones and misses some; the assay was immunoSEQ multiplex PCR. The data show 100,000 to 150,000 clones, 50% to 60% seen once. This clone is a singleton in its sample. The chain joins TRBV30 to TRBJ2-7, with 7 bases aligning to TRBD2. The sequence was obtained from a human donor with alopecia areata. The material sequenced was CD4+ T cells sorted from blood, taken at week 0. The DNA for the CDR3 is TGTGCCTGGAGTGACAATAGCGGGCGGCGCTCCTACGAGCAGTACTTC. The encoded protein is CAWSDNSGRRSYEQYF.